This TCR beta chain was recorded in a study of CD8+CD57+ T cells in acquired aplastic anemia. Study information: The sorted CD4+ and CD8+ cells yielded an average approximately 3.2 ug of DNA.

Many counts were recorded for this clonotype. After removal of 4 bases from V and 7 bases from J, the junction contained 1 base not matched to a gene. The CDR3 is made up of 12 amino acids. Germline V gene lookup returns CDR1 SGHRS and CDR2 YFSETQ. Genomic DNA templated the TCR beta VDJ and CDR3 profiling. TCRdb fed the reads into MiXCR, producing one record per CDR3 protein. The sample includes around 200,000 distinct CDR3 sequences, nearly 50% of them seen just once. All patients picked for sequencing had shown, by flow cytometry, an expansion of CD8+CD57+ cells. The sample comprised sorted CD4+, CD8+, or CD8+CD57+ T cells (not recorded which) from PBMCs. The receptor was derived from a human donor with aplastic anemia. The gene calls are TRBV5-1 and TRBJ1-3, with 8 positions matching TRBD1. The CDR3 spells CASSRDRNTIYF. The DNA for the CDR3 is TGCGCCAGCAGCCGGGACAGGAACACCATATATTTT.